The 20 T cell receptor beta chains below come from one sample, sequenced in a study of CXCR3-negative and CXCR3-positive naive CD8 T cells. The libraries of TRB cDNA were prepared using 5' RACE with UMI labels. From the 5' RACE reads, TCRdb lists one entry per CDR3 protein and no DNA. Its table lists some 41,000 distinct CDR3 sequences. What was sequenced was memory CD8+ T cells from blood. Source of these receptors: a human donor in good health. Some clones in this sample may be carry-over from other donors' samples.

The chain has TRBV4-3 and TRBJ1-4; TCRdb names TRBD1, which stays unverified in the absence of DNA. CDR1 LGHNA and CDR2 YSLEER come from the germline V gene. The CDR3 covers 16 residues. The CDR3 spells CASSQDRGTGDEKLFF.

This clonotype is deemed medium-sized by its frequency. This sequence joins TRBV4-3 and TRBJ2-1; the D call of TRBD2 rests on TCRdb alone, since no DNA is present to check it. The V gene's germline CDR1 is LGHNA and CDR2 YSLEER. This CDR3 has 16 amino acids. The CDR3 sequence: CASSQEGGAPYNEQFF.

The V and J genes are TRBV30 and TRBJ1-1; the TCRdb call, TRBD1, lacks DNA for checking. The germline gives CDR1 GTSNPN, CDR2 SVGIG (reference sequence). The CDR3 has 12 residues. CDR3 region: CAWKGLNTEAFF.

V usage is TRBV6-2 or TRBV6-3 and J usage is TRBJ1-1. This CDR3 is 15 amino acids long. Germline V gives CDR1 MNHEY, CDR2 SVGEGT. Here the CDR3 reads CASSSTFEMNTEAFF.

Frequency places this clonotype as medium-sized. This chain uses TRBV7-9 with TRBJ2-7. This CDR3 contains 14 residues. Germline CDR1 and CDR2: SEHNR and FQNEAQ (reference sequence). The CDR3: CASSPSHRAYEQYF.

The V gene is TRBV7-9, the J gene TRBJ1-6. Germline assignment: CDR1 SEHNR and CDR2 FQNEAQ (reference sequence). This CDR3 is built from 18 residues. Here the CDR3 reads CASSPRLGPALYNSPLHF. The full variable domain, completed using reference TRBV7-9 and TRBJ1-6, is DTGVSQNPRHKITKRGQNVTFRCDPISEHNRLYWYRQTLGQGPEFLTYFQNEAQLEKSRLLSDRFSAERPKGSFSTLEIQRTEQGDSAMYLCASSPRLGPALYNSPLHFGNGTRLTVT.

The chain uses TRBV4-3 and TRBJ2-1; the D gene TCRdb calls, TRBD1, cannot be checked with no DNA. This CDR3 is 16 amino acids long. Germline V gene lookup returns CDR1 LGHNA and CDR2 YSLEER. CDR3 region: CASSQEGRQGSYEQFF.

The V and J genes are TRBV6-2 or TRBV6-3 and TRBJ2-6. Germline assignment: CDR1 MNHEY and CDR2 SVGEGT. The CDR3 runs 16 residues. CDR3 region: CASSSGRTSGANVLTF.

V gene TRBV9 combines with J gene TRBJ2-1. CDR1 is SGDLS and CDR2 is YYNGEE in the germline V gene. The CDR3 runs to 12 residues. The CDR3 sequence is CASSVNGNEQFF.

The chain uses TRBV6-2 or TRBV6-3 and TRBJ2-5. Germline V gene sequence: CDR1 MNHEY, CDR2 SVGEGT. The CDR3 length is 12 residues. The CDR3 sequence is CASSYKGETQYF.

The V call is TRBV7-9, the J call TRBJ2-1; TCRdb proposes TRBD1, but this gene call is untestable without DNA. From germline, CDR1 is SEHNR and CDR2 FQNEAQ (reference sequence). This CDR3 contains 15 residues. The CDR3 region is CASSHGQGFYNEQFF.

The CDR3 region is CASSYSIVQRQFF. This chain connects TRBV6-2 or TRBV6-3 to TRBJ2-1. This CDR3 has 13 amino acids. The germline V gene has CDR1 MNHEY and CDR2 SVGEGT.

The rearrangement links TRBV7-2 to TRBJ2-7. This CDR3 comprises 13 residues. Germline V lookup: CDR1 SGHTA, CDR2 FQGNSA. The CDR3 protein is CASSLFIYYEQYF.

The CDR3 here is CASSSLVAFGLELYTF. V gene TRBV6-2 or TRBV6-3 combines with J gene TRBJ1-2. This CDR3 has 16 residues. Germline lookup yields CDR1 MNHEY and CDR2 SVGEGT.

The rearrangement uses TRBV29-1 and TRBJ2-1; the D call of TRBD1 rests on TCRdb alone, since no DNA is present to check it. The CDR3 is made up of 18 amino acids. Germline values: CDR1 SQVTM, CDR2 ANQGSEA. The CDR3 loop reads CSVEDSEPQGLSYNEQFF.

The chain joins TRBV5-1 to TRBJ2-3; as DNA is missing, the TRBD2 call by TCRdb cannot be tested. The CDR3 is 11 residues long. Germline V gives CDR1 SGHRS, CDR2 YFSETQ. Here the CDR3 reads CASSEGDTQYF. Together with reference TRBV5-1 and TRBJ2-3, the CDR3 gives the full variable domain: KAGVTQTPRYLIKTRGQQVTLSCSPISGHRSVSWYQQTPGQGLQFLFEYFSETQRNKGNFPGRFSGRQFSNSRSEMNVSTLELGDSALYLCASSEGDTQYFGPGTRLTVL.

The CDR3 protein is CASSIPGFSYNEQFF. The chain uses TRBV19 and TRBJ2-1. The germline V gene has CDR1 LNHDA and CDR2 SQIVND (reference sequence). The CDR3 runs 15 residues.

V usage is TRBV5-6 and J usage is TRBJ1-2; the D gene TCRdb calls, TRBD1, cannot be checked with no DNA. Germline CDR1 is SGHDT and CDR2 is YYEEEE. The CDR3 totals 12 residues. CDR3 loop: CASSPDSYGYTF.

The CDR3 here is CATTLDRVGDTQYF. The V and J genes are TRBV15 and TRBJ2-3; TCRdb indicates TRBD1, and absent DNA this call remains unverified. CDR3 length: 14 residues. Germline CDR1 LNHNV, CDR2 YYDKDF (reference sequence).

The rearrangement joins TRBV27 to TRBJ1-6; the D gene TCRdb calls, TRBD1, cannot be checked with no DNA. CDR1 is MNHEY and CDR2 is SMNVEV in the germline V gene (reference sequence). CDR3 length equals 14 residues. The CDR3 protein is CASASAGLVSPLHF.